The clone carrying this T cell receptor (beta chain) was observed a few times. No antigen is known for it. Participants had chemo-refractory metastatic non-small-cell lung cancer and were treated with focal radiation plus ipilimumab CTLA-4 blockade. Libraries were prepared by immunoSEQ multiplex PCR; TCRdb keeps only in-frame clonotypes and omits some of them. The data hold approximately 19,000 clones, with roughly 88% observed a single time. CDR3 size: 14 residues. Trimming removed 6 bases from V and 5 bases from J; junction bases left unmatched: 9. Per germline, CDR1 MDHEN and CDR2 SYDVKM. This sample is drawn from a study of radiotherapy plus CTLA-4 blockade in lung cancer. Turning to the study itself: Disease control was seen in 25% to 40% of patients, objective responses in 18%. Study-level results: In blood, TCR clones derived from the tumor expanded after radiotherapy plus ipilimumab. Early blood T cell clone dynamics reportedly forecast response best, with interferon-beta.

The receptor's source is a human donor with non-small cell lung cancer whose response to radiotherapy plus ipilimumab could not be evaluated. The rearrangement uses TRBV28 and TRBJ2-7; TRBD1 aligns across 8 bases. The sequencing used peripheral blood, collected from a patient treated with radiotherapy plus ipilimumab. Here the CDR3 DNA reads TGTGCCAGCAGCAGGACAGGGAAAATCCACGAGCAGTACTTC. Translation: CASSRTGKIHEQYF. Together with reference TRBV28 and TRBJ2-7, the CDR3 gives the full variable domain: DVKVTQSSRYLVKRTGEKVFLECVQDMDHENMFWYRQDPGLGLRLIYFSYDVKMKEKGDIPEGYSVSREKKERFSLILESASTNQTSMYLCASSRTGKIHEQYFGPGTRLTVT.